The text below deals with one T cell receptor beta chain. Its target is unknown. Researchers ran the PCR with 60 Vbeta and 13 Jbeta primers. Sequencing was performed with immunoSEQ multiplex PCR; in TCRdb, only in-frame clones are kept and a portion is missing. Among 110,000 to 150,000 clones listed, 60% to 80% were seen once. V lost 0 bases and J 5 bases, leaving 17 bases between the germline ends. Per germline, CDR1 SGDLS and CDR2 YYNGEE. CDR3 length: 16 residues. The data stem from a study of cytomegalovirus exposure and HLA in healthy donors. At the level of the study: Genetic ancestry analysis placed approximately 80% of the 398 donors that were genotyped in the Caucasian-associated cluster. Findings and caveats of the study: Cytomegalovirus status was reportedly diagnosed by the classifier with high specificity and sensitivity. A later analysis found TCR association rates differed by HLA locus, highest for DRB1 and lowest for HLA-C. TCR beta chains numbering some 160 were designated cytomegalovirus-associated.

The source is a woman aged 30 to 39 in good health and CMV-seronegative. The sequencing sample was made of PBMCs. The rearrangement links TRBV9 to TRBJ2-5; D may be TRBD2 (6 bases). The CDR3: CASSVAHSGGSETQYF. The CDR3 DNA reads TGTGCCAGCAGCGTAGCCCACAGTGGAGGGTCGGAGACCCAGTACTTC.